This TCR beta chain was documented in a study of T cell responses to AZD1222 COVID-19 vaccine. Looking at the study overall: Pooled in the analysis were second doses at about 4 or about 12 weeks. Study-wide findings and caveats: The study found vaccine-associated CD4 TCRs spanning spike, dominant at 160-218 and 743-854.

Profiling relied on immunoSEQ multiplex PCR, and the TCRdb table lists in-frame clones only, not all of them. The data show around 97,000 clones, 88% seen once. Details on this clone: The antigen is unknown. A read error may account for a junction end that differs from germline.

The CDR3 loop spans 11 amino acids. The germline V gene encodes CDR1 ENHRY and CDR2 SYGVKD. Sample: peripheral blood, taken on day 0 of AZD1222 vaccination. V is TRBV10-3 and J is TRBJ2-7; D perhaps matches TRBD1 (5 bases). The sequence derives from an adult in good health. The CDR3: CAISEGAETFF. CDR3 coding DNA: TGTGCCATCAGTGAGGGGGCAGAGACCTTCTTC.